This T cell receptor (beta chain) was identified during a study of response to subunit inactivated influenza vaccine listed by TCRdb under 2018. A note on the overall study: Deep quantitative profiling of the T cell receptor repertoire was used in the study to follow responses to a trivalent subunit inactivated influenza vaccine.

The library was produced with RT-PCR. TCRdb lists the instrument as Illumina HiSeq 2500. TCRdb reanalyzed the raw reads on its own, using fastp at Q25 for trimming and MiXCR for clone calling, and kept in-frame beta chains. Rows with a matching CDR3 protein are joined into one entry that keeps the most common DNA and genes. Counted in this sample were about 650,000 distinct CDR3 sequences; 12% to 15% of them appeared once. The ten largest account for approximately 7.6% of the sample. From the germline V gene (reference sequence), CDR1 is DFQATT and CDR2 is SNEGSKA. The cysteine opens and the phenylalanine closes a CDR3 of 11 amino acids. Only the CDR3 portion is preserved as DNA: 33 bases, with reading frame beginning at the first base. The V end gives up 4 bases and the J end 5 bases, leaving 1 base in the junction not matched to a gene. This clonotype was recorded once. Its antigen is currently not known. Base qualities are not provided; no much larger clone lies one nucleotide away. Evidence from a single read is weak.

General findings and caveats noted by the study authors: The authors suggested that each seasonal influenza vaccination may recruit only a limited number of new T cells.

Rearrangement joined TRBV20-1 to TRBJ1-2; 7 of the junction bases match TRBD1. The TCR comes from a man aged 45-65 years who received an inactivated influenza vaccine. Donor details come from another sample of the same person, matched by shared clones. The sequences come from PBMCs from blood, collected about 14 days before vaccination. The DNA sequence reads TGCAGTGCTATACAGGGGTATGGCTACACCTTC. Protein translation: CSAIQGYGYTF.